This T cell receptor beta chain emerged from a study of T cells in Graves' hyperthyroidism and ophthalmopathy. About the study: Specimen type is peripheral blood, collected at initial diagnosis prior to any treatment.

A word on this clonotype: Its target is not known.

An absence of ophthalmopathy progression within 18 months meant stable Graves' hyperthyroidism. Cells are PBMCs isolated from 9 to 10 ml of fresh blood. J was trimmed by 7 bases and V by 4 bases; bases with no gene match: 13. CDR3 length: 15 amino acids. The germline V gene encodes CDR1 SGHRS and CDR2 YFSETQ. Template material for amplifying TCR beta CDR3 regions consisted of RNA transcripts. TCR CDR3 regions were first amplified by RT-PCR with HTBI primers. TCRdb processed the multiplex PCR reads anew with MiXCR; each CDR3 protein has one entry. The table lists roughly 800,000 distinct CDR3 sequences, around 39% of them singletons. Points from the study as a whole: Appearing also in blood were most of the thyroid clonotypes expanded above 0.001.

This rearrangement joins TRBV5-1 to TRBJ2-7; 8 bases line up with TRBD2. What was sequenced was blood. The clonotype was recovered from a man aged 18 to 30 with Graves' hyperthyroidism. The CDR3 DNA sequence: TGCGCCAGCAGCCTGCCGGGAGGGACACGGGGGGAGCAGTACTTC. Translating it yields CASSLPGGTRGEQYF.